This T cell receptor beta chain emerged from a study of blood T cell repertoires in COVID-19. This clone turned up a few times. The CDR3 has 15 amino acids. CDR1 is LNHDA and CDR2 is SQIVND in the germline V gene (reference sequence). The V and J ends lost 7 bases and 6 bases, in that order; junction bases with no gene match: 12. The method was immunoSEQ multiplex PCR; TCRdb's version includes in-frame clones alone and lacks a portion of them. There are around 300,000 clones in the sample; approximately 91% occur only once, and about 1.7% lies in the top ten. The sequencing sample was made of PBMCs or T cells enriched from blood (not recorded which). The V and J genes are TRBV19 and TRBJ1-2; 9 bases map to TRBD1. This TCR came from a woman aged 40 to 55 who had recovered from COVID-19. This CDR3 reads CASIQPPGQGNGYTF. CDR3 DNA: TGTGCCAGTATTCAACCGCCGGGACAGGGCAATGGCTACACCTTC.